This T cell receptor beta chain was identified in a study of T cell responses to AZD1222 COVID-19 vaccine. Notes on the study in general: Just five or six AZD1222 recipients were seropositive at baseline. Two AZD1222 administrations were followed by greater Spike-specific TCR breadth and depth.

There are 17 residues in the CDR3. The V end was cut by 5 bases, the J end by 2 bases, with 21 bases between. Looked up from germline, CDR1 is SGHVS and CDR2 is FQNEAQ. Assay: immunoSEQ multiplex PCR; the TCRdb copy retains only in-frame clones and omits some. This table has about 140,000 clones, 80% to 90% appearing once. This clone was observed once. Antigen: not known. J is TRBJ1-2 and V is TRBV7-8; a possible D gene is TRBD1 (5 bases). This receptor was obtained from an adult in good health. The specimen comprised peripheral blood, sampled on day 0 of AZD1222 vaccination. In DNA, the CDR3 is TGTGCCAGCAGCCTAGGACGTACGGGACGGAGAAACTATGGCTACACCTTC. Amino acids: CASSLGRTGRRNYGYTF.